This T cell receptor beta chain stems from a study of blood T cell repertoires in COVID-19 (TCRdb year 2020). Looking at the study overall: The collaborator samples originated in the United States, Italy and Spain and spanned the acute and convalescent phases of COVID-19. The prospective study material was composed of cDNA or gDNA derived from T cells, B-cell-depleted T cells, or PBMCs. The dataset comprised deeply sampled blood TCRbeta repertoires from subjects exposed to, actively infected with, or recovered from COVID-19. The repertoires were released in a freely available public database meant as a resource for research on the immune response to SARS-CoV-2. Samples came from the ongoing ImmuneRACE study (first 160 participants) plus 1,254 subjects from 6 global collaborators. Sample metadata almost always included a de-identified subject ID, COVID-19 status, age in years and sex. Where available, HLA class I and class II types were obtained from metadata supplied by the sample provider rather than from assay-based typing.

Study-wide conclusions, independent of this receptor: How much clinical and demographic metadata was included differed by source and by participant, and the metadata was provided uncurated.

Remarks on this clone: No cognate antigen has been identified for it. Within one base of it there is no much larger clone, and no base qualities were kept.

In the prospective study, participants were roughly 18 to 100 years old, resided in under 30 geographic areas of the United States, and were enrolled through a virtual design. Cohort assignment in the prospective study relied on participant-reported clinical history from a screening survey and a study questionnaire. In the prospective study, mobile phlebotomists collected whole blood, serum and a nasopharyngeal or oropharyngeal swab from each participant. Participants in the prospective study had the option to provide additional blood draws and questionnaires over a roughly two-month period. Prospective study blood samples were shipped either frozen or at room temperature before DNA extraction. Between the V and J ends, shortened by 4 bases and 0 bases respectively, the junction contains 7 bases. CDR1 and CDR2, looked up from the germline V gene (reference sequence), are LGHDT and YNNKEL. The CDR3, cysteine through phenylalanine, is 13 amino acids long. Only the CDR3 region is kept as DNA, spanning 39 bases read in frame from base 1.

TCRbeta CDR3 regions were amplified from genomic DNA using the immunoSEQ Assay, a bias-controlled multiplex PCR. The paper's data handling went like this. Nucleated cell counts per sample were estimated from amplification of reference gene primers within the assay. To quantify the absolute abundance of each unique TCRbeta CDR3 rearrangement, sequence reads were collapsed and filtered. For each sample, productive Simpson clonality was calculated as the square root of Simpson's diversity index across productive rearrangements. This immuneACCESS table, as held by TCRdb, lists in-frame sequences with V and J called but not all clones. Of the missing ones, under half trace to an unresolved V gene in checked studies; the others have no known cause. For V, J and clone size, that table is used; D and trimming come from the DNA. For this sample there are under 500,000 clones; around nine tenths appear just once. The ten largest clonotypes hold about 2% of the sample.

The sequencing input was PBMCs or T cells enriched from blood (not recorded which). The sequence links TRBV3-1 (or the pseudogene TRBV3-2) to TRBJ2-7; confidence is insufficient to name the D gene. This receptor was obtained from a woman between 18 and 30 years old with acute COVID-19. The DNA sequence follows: TGTGCCAGCAGCCCGGGTTTCTCCTACGAGCAGTACTTC. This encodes CASSPGFSYEQYF.